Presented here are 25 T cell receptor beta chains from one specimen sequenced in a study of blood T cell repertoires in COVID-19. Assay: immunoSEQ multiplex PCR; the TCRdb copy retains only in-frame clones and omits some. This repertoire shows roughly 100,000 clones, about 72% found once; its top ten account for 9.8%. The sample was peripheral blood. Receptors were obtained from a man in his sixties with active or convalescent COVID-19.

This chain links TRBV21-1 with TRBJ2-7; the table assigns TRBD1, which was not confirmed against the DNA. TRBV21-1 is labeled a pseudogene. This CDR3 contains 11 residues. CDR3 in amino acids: CAMGQAYEQYV. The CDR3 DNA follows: TGTGCTATGGGACAAGCCTACGAGCAGTACGTC.

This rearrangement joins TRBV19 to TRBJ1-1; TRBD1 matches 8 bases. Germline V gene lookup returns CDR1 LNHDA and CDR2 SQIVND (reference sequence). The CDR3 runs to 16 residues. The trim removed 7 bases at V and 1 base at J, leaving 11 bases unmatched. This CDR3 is CASIQTRTGKNTEAFF. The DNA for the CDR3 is TGTGCCAGTATTCAAACTAGGACAGGGAAGAACACTGAAGCTTTCTTT. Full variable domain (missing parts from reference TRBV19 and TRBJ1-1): DGGITQSPKYLFRKEGQNVTLSCEQNLNHDAMYWYRQDPGQGLRLIYYSQIVNDFQKGDIAEGYSVSREKKESFPLTVTSAQKNPTAFYLCASIQTRTGKNTEAFFGQGTRLTVV.

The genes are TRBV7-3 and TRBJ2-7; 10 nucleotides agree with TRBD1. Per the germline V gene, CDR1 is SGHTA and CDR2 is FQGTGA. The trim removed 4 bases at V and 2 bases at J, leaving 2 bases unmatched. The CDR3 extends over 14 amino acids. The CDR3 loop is CASSSTGGPYEQYF. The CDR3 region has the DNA TGTGCCAGCAGCTCGACAGGGGGCCCCTACGAGCAGTACTTC.

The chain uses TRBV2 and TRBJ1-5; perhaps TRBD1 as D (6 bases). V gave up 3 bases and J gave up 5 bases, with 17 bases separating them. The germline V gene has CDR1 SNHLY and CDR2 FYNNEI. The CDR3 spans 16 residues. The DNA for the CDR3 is TGTGCCAGCAGTGAGGGGGGGGGCGAAGGGCATCAGCCCCAGCATTTT. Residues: CASSEGGGEGHQPQHF.

CDR3 amino acids: CASSPRVNTEAFF. The CDR3 nucleotides are TGTGCCAGCAGTCCCCGGGTGAACACTGAAGCTTTCTTT. The chain combines TRBV6-5 with TRBJ1-1; D unclear. V was trimmed by 5 bases and J by 0 bases, leaving 7 bases between them. Per the germline V gene, CDR1 is MNHEY and CDR2 is SVGAGI. This CDR3 region has 13 residues.

CDR3 nucleotides: TGTGCCAGCAGCTCAGGGTCCACAGATACGCAGTATTTT. Amino acids: CASSSGSTDTQYF. The rearrangement joins TRBV7-9 to TRBJ2-3, with a tentative D call TRBD1 (5 bases). CDR3 length: 13 residues. Germline CDR1 and CDR2: SEHNR and FQNEAQ (reference sequence). Trimming removed 4 bases at V and 2 bases at J, with 7 bases between. Supplemented by reference TRBV7-9 and TRBJ2-3, the full variable domain reads DTGVSQNPRHKITKRGQNVTFRCDPISEHNRLYWYRQTLGQGPEFLTYFQNEAQLEKSRLLSDRFSAERPKGSFSTLEIQRTEQGDSAMYLCASSSGSTDTQYFGPGTRLTVL.

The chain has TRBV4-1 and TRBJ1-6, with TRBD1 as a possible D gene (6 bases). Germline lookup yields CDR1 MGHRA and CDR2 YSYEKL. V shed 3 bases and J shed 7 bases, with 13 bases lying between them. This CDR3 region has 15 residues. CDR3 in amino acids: CASSQNRERNSPLHF. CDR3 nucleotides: TGCGCCAGCAGCCAGAACAGGGAACGGAATTCACCCCTCCACTTT.

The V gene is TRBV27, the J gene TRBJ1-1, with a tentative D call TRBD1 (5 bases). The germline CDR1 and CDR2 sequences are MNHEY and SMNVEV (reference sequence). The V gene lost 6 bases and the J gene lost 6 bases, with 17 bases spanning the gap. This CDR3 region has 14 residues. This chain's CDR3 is CASRPGPRGAEAFF. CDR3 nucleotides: TGTGCCAGCAGGCCAGGGCCGCGAGGAGCTGAAGCTTTCTTT.

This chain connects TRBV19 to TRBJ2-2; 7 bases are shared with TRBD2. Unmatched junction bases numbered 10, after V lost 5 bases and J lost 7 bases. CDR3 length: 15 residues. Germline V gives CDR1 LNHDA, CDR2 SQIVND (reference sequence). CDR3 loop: CASSASRGERGELFF. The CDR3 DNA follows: TGTGCCAGTAGTGCCTCACGGGGGGAGCGCGGGGAGCTGTTTTTT.

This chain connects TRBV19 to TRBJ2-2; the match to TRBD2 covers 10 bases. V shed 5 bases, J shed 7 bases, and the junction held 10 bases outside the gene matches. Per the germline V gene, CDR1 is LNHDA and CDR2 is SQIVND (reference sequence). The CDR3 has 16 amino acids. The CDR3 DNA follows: TGTGCCAGTAGTCGGTCTAGCGGGAGAACTGACGGGGAGCTGTTTTTT. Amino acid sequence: CASSRSSGRTDGELFF.

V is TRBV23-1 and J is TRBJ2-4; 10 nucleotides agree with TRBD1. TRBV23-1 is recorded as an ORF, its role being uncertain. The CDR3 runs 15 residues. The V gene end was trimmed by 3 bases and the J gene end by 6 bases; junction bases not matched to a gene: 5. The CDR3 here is CASSHPGQGGNIQYF. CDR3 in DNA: TGCGCCAGCAGTCACCCCGGACAGGGGGGAAACATTCAGTACTTC.

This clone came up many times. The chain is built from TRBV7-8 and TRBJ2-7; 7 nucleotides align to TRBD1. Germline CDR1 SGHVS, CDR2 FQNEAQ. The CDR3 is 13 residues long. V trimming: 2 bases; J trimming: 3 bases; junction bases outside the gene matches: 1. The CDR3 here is CASSLRDSYEQYF. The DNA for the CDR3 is TGTGCCAGCAGCTTACGGGACAGCTACGAGCAGTACTTC.

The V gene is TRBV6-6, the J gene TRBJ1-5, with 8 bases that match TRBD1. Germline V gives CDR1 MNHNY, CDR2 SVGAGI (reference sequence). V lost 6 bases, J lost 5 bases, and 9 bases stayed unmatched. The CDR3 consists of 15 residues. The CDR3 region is CASRRDRGSDQPQHF. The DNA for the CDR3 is TGTGCCAGCAGACGAGACAGGGGAAGTGATCAGCCCCAGCATTTT.

CDR3 nucleotides: TGTGCCAGTAGTATAGTCGGGAATCAGCCCCAGCATTTT. It yields the protein CASSIVGNQPQHF. The chain has TRBV19 and TRBJ1-5; D is uncertain. Trimming pared 1 base from V and 4 bases from J, leaving 5 bases between. Germline CDR1 is LNHDA and CDR2 is SQIVND (reference sequence). The CDR3 is made up of 13 amino acids. Supplemented by reference TRBV19 and TRBJ1-5, the full variable domain reads DGGITQSPKYLFRKEGQNVTLSCEQNLNHDAMYWYRQDPGQGLRLIYYSQIVNDFQKGDIAEGYSVSREKKESFPLTVTSAQKNPTAFYLCASSIVGNQPQHFGDGTRLSIL.

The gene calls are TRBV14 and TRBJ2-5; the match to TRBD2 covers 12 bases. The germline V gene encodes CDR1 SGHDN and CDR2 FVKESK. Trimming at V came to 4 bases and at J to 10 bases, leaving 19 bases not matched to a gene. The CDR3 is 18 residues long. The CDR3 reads CASSPIGLAGPGRKVQYF. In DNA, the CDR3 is TGTGCCAGCAGCCCCATCGGACTAGCGGGACCCGGGCGGAAGGTCCAGTACTTC.

The CDR3 bases are TGTGCCAGCAGCCTTAGTCGGTGGAATGAGCAGTTCTTC. Amino acids: CASSLSRWNEQFF. V usage is TRBV7-2 and J usage is TRBJ2-1, with D hard to call. The CDR3 spans 13 residues. The germline V and J ends were trimmed by 5 bases and 7 bases, with 12 bases remaining between them. Germline V gene sequence: CDR1 SGHTA, CDR2 FQGNSA.

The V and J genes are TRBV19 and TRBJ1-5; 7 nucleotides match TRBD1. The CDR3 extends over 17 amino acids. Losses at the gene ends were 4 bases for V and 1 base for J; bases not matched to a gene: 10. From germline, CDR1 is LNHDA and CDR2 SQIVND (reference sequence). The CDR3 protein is CASSTTQGTGSNQPQHF. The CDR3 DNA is TGTGCCAGTAGTACTACACAGGGGACTGGGAGCAATCAGCCCCAGCATTTT.

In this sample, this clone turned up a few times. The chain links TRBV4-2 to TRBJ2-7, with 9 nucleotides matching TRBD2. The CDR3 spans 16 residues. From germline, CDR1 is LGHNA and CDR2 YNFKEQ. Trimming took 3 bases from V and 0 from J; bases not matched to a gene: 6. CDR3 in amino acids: CASSQGFSGSSYEQYF. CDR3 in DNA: TGTGCCAGCAGCCAGGGGTTTAGCGGGAGCTCCTACGAGCAGTACTTC.

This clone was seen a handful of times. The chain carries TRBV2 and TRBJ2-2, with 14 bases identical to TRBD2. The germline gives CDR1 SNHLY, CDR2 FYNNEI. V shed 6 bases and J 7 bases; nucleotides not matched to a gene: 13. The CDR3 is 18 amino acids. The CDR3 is CASSRLAGGSLSDGELFF. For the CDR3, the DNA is TGTGCCAGCAGCCGACTAGCGGGAGGGTCCCTTTCGGACGGGGAGCTGTTTTTT. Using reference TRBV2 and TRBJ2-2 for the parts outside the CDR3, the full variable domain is EPEVTQTPSHQVTQMGQEVILRCVPISNHLYFYWYRQILGQKVEFLVSFYNNEISEKSEIFDDQFSVERPDGSNFTLKIRSTKLEDSAMYFCASSRLAGGSLSDGELFFGEGSRLTVL.

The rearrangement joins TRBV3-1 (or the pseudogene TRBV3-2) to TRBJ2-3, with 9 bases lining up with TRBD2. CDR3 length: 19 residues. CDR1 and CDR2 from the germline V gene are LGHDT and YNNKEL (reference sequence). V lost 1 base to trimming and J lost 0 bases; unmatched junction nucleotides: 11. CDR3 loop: CASSQVTSGLYTSTDTQYF. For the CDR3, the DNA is TGTGCCAGCAGCCAAGTCACTAGCGGGTTATACACTAGCACAGATACGCAGTATTTT.

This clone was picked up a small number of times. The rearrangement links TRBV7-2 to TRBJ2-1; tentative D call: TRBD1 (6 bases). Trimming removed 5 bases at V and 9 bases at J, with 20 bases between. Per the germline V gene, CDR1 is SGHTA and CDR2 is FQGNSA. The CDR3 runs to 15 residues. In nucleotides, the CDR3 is TGTGCCAGCAGCGTCGGACAGCCCGTCCTCGGTGAGCAGTTCTTC. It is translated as CASSVGQPVLGEQFF.

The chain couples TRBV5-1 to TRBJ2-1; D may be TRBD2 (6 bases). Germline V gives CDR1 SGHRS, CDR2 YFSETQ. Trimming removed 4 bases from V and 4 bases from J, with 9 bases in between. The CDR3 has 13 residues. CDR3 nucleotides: TGCGCCAGCAGCCAGGGACTTTACAATGAGCAGTTCTTC. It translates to CASSQGLYNEQFF.

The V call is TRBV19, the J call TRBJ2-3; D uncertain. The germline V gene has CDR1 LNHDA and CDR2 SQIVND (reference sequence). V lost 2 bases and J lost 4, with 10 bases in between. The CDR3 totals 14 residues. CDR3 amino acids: CASSIFGLADTQYF. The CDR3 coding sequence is TGTGCCAGTAGTATATTTGGGCTTGCAGATACGCAGTATTTT.

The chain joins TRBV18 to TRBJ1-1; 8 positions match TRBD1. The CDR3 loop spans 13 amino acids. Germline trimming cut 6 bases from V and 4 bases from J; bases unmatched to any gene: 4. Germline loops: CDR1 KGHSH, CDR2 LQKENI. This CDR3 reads CASSTGERTEAFF. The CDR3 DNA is TGTGCCAGCTCGACAGGGGAACGCACTGAAGCTTTCTTT.

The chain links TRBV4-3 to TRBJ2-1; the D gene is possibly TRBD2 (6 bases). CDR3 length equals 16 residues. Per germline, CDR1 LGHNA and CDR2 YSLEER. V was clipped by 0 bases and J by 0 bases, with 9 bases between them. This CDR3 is CASSQEGRGSYNEQFF. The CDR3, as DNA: TGCGCCAGCAGCCAAGAAGGGCGGGGCTCCTACAATGAGCAGTTCTTC.